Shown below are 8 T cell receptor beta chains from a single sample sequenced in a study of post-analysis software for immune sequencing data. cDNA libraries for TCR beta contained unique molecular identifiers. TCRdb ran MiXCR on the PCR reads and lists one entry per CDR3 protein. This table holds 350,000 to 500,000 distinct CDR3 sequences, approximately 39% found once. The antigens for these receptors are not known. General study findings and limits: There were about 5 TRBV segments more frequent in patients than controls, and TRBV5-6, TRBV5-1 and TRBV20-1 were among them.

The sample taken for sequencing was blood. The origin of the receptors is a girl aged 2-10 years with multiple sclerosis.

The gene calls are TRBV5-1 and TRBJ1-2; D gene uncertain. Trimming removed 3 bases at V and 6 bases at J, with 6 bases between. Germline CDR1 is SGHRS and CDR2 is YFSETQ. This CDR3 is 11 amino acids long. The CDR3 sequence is CASSSVDGYTF. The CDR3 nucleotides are TGCGCCAGCAGCTCGGTCGATGGCTACACCTTC.

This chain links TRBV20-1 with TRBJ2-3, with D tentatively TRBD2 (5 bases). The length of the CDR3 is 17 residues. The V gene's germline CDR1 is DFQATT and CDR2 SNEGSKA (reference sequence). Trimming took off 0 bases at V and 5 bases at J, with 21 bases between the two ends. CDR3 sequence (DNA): TGCAGTGCTAGAGATCGGGGAATGGCCCAGAGGGAAGATACGCAGTATTTT. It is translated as CSARDRGMAQREDTQYF.

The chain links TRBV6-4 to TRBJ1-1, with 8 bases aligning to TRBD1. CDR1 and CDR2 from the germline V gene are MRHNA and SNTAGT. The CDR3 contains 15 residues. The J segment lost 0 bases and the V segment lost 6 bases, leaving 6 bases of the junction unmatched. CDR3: CASRKQGDLNTEAFF. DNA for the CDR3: TGTGCCAGCAGGAAACAGGGGGACTTGAACACTGAAGCTTTCTTT.

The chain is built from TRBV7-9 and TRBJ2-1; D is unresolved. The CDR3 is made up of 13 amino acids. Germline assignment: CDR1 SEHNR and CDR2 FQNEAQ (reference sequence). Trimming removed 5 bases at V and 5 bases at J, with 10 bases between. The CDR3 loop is CASSPRGDNEQFF. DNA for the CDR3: TGTGCCAGCAGCCCCCGAGGTGACAATGAGCAGTTCTTC.

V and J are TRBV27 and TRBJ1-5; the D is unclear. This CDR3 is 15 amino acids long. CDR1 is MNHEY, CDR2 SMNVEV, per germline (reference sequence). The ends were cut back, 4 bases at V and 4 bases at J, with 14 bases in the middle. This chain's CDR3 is CASSYLGQRNQPQHF. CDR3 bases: TGTGCCAGCAGTTACCTGGGTCAGAGAAATCAGCCCCAGCATTTT.

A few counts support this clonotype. The DNA of the CDR3 is TGCAGTGCTAGAGAGGGACTAGCGGGAATTCAAAACATTCAGTACTTC. This codes for CSAREGLAGIQNIQYF. J is TRBJ2-4 and V is TRBV20-1; 13 bases agree with TRBD2. The J segment lost 5 bases and the V segment lost 0 bases, leaving 4 bases of the junction unmatched. The CDR3 loop spans 16 amino acids. Germline V gene lookup returns CDR1 DFQATT and CDR2 SNEGSKA (reference sequence).

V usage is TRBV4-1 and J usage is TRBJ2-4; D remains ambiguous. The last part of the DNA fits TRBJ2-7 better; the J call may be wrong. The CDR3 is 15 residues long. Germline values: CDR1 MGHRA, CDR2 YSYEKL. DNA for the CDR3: TGCGCCAGCAGCCAAGCCCCTGGTTCAAGGTACGAGCAGTACTTC. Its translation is CASSQAPGSRYEQYF.

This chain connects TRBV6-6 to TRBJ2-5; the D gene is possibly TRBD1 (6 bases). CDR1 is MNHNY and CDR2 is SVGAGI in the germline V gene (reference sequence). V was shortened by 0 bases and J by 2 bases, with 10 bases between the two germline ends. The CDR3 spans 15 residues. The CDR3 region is CASSYSQGFQETQYF. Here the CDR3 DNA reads TGTGCCAGCAGTTACTCCCAGGGGTTTCAAGAGACCCAGTACTTC.